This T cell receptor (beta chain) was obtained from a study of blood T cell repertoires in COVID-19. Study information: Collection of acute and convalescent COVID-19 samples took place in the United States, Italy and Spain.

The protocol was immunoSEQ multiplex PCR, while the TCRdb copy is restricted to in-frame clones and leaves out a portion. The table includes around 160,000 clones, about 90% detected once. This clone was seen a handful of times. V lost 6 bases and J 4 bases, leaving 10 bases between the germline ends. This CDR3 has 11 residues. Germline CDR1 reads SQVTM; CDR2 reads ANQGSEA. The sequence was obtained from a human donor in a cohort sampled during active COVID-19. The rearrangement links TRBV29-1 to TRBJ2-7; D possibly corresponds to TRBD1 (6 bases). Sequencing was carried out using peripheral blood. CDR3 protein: CSVPQGYEQYF. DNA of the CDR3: TGCAGCGTACCACAGGGTTACGAGCAGTACTTC.